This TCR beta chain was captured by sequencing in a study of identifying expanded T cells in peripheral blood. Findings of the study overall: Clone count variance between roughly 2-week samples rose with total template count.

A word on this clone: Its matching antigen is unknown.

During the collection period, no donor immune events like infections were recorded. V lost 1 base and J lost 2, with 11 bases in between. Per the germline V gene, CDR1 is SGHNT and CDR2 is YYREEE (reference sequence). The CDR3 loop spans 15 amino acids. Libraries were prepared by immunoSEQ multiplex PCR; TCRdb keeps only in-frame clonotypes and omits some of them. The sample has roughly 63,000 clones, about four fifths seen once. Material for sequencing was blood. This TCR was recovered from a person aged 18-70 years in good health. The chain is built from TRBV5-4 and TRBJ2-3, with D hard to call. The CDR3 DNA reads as TGTGCCAGCAGCTTGTGGCTGGCCTCCACAGATACGCAGTATTTT. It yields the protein CASSLWLASTDTQYF.